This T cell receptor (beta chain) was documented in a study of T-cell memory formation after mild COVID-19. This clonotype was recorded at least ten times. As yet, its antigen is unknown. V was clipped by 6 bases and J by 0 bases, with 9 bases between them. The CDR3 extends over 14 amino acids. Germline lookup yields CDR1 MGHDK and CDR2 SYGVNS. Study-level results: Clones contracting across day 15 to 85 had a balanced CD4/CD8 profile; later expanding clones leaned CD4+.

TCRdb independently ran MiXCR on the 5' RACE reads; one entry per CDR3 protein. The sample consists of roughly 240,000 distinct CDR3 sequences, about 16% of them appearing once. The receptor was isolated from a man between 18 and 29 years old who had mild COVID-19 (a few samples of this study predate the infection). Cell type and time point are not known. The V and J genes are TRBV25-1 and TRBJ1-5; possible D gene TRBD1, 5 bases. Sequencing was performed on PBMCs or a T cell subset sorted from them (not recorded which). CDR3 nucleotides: TGTGCCAGCAGCGTCACAGGTAGCAATCAGCCCCAGCATTTT. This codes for CASSVTGSNQPQHF.